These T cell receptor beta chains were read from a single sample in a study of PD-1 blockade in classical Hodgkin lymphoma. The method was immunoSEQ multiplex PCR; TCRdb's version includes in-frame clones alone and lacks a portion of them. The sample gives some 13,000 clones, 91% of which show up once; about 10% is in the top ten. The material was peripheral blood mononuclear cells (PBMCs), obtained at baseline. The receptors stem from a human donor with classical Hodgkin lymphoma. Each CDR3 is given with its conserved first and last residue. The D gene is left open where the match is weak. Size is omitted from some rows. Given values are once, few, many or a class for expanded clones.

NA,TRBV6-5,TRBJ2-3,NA,TGTGCCAGCAGCTTACAGAGCACAGATACGCAGTATTTT,CASSLQSTDTQYF
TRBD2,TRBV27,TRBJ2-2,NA,TGTGCCAGCAGCCGGACTAGCGGCGCATCGAACACCGGGGAGCTGTTTTTT,CASSRTSGASNTGELFF
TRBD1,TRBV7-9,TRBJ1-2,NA,TGTGCCAGCAGCTTAGACCGCGACAGGGCCTATGGCTACACCTTC,CASSLDRDRAYGYTF
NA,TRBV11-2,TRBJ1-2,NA,TGTGCCAGCAGCTTGGGATCCCGGGGGGGATATGGCTACACCTTC,CASSLGSRGGYGYTF
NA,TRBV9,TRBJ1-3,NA,TGTGCCAGCAGCGTTCAGGGTGGAAACACCATATATTTT,CASSVQGGNTIYF
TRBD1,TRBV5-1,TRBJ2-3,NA,TGCGCCAGCACGGGGACAGGGGGCGCGTCAGATACGCAGTATTTT,CASTGTGGASDTQYF
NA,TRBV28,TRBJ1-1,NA,TGTGCCAGCAGGACGACAGCTAACACTGAAGCTTTCTTT,CASRTTANTEAFF
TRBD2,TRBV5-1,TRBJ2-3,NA,TGCGCCAGCACCCCCGTCGGGGGGAGGACGCAGTATTTT,CASTPVGGRTQYF
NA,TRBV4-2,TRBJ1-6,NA,TGTGCCAGCAGCCAACGGGGTGGGAATTCACCCCTCCACTTT,CASSQRGGNSPLHF
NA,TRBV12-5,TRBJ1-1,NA,TGTGCTAGTGGTTTCCGGGTCCCTTTAACCCATGACGGAACGGGGACTGAAGCTTTCTTT,CASGFRVPLTHDGTGTEAFF
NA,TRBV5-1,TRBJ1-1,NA,TGCGCCAGCAGCTTGGTACCCTCGAGCACTGAAGCTTTCTTT,CASSLVPSSTEAFF
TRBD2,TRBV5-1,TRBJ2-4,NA,TGCGCCAGCAGCACTAGCGGGGGGGCCGAAAACATTCAGTACTTC,CASSTSGGAENIQYF
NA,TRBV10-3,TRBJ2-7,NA,TGTGCCATCAGCAGGACAGACGAGCAGTACTTC,CAISRTDEQYF
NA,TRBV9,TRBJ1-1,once,TGTGCCAGCACCCGAGGGGCAGGGTTCATGAACACTGAAGCTTTCTTT,CASTRGAGFMNTEAFF
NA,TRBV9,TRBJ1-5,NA,TGTGCCAGCAGCGTAGTGGATATCATACGGAATCAGCCCCAGCATTTT,CASSVVDIIRNQPQHF
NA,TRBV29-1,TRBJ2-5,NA,TGCAGCGTACTCAGAGGGGGAGAGACCCAGTACTTC,CSVLRGGETQYF
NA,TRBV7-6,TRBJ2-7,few,TGTGCCAGCAGCCCCGTTTATGGACTCTCCTACGAGCAGTACTTC,CASSPVYGLSYEQYF
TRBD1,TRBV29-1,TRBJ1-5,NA,TGCAGCGTCGTCCCGGGACAGGGCGCGGGCAATCAGCCCCAGCATTTT,CSVVPGQGAGNQPQHF
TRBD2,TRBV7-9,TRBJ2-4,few,TGTGCCAGCAGCTTAATGAGGGCGGGGGGCGCCAAAAACATTCAGTACTTC,CASSLMRAGGAKNIQYF
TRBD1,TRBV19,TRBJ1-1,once,TGTGCCAGTAGGTCCGGGACAGGGATGACTGAAGCTTTCTTT,CASRSGTGMTEAFF
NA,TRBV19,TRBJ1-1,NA,TGTGCCAGTAGTACTGCAGGGCTTTCGGACGCTTTCTTT,CASSTAGLSDAFF
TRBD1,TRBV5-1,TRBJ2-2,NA,TGCGCCAGCAGCTTACAGGGGACCGGGGAGCTGTTTTTT,CASSLQGTGELFF
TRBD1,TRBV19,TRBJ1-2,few,TGTGCCAGTAGTATCTCCAGGGGGCTGGAAGGCTACACCTTC,CASSISRGLEGYTF
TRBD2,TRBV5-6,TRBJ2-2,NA,TGTGCCAGCAGCTTTATAGCGGGGGGCCCCGGGGAGCTGTTTTTT,CASSFIAGGPGELFF
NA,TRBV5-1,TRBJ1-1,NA,TGCGCCAGCAGCTTGGGGTACAGGATGAACACTGAAGCTTTCTTT,CASSLGYRMNTEAFF
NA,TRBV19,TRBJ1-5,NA,TGTGCCAGTAGTATAATAAGGGCTCAGCCCCAGCATTTT,CASSIIRAQPQHF
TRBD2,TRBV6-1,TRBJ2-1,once,TGTGCCAGCGAGGGGACTAGCGGATCCTACAATGAGCAGTTCTTC,CASEGTSGSYNEQFF
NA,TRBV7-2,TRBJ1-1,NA,TGTGCCAGCAGCTTATGGGGGGCGGCTGAAGCTTTCTTT,CASSLWGAAEAFF
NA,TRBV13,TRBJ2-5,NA,TGTGCCAGCAGCTTCTACAGAGAACAAGAGACCCAGTACTTC,CASSFYREQETQYF
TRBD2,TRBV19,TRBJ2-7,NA,TGTGCCAGTAGTATAGATAAGGTCGGGGGGTCGAATGCCTACGAGCAGTACTTC,CASSIDKVGGSNAYEQYF
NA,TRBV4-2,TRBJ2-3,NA,TGTGCCAGCAGCTCCCGGGGTGGGGACTTGGGCACAGATACGCAGTATTTT,CASSSRGGDLGTDTQYF
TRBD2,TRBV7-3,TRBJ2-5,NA,TGTGCCAGCAGCTCCGGACTAGCGGGGGAGTACCAAGAGACCCAGTACTTC,CASSSGLAGEYQETQYF
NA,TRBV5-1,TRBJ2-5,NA,TGCGCCAGCAGCTTGGCCAGGGCTGGGGAGACCCAGTACTTC,CASSLARAGETQYF
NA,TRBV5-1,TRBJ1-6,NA,TGCGCCAGCAGCCTGGAGGGCTCCTGGAATTCACCCCTCCACTTT,CASSLEGSWNSPLHF
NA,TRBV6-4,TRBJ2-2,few,TGTGCCAGCAGTGACGGACAGAACACCGGGGAGCTGTTTTTT,CASSDGQNTGELFF
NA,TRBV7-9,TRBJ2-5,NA,TGTGCCAGCAGCTTTAGACTAGACAGGGAGACCCAGTACTTC,CASSFRLDRETQYF
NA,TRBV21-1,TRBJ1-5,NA,TGTGCCAGCAGCAAAGGGGGGGGGATGCGCAATCAGCCCCAGCATTTT,CASSKGGGMRNQPQHF
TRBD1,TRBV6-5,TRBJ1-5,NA,TGTGCCAGCAGTTCCGGGACAGGATACAATCAGCCCCAGCATTTT,CASSSGTGYNQPQHF
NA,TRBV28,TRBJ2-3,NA,TGTGCCAGCAGTTTTCCGCAGGGTATTGATACGCAGTATTTT,CASSFPQGIDTQYF
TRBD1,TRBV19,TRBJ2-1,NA,TGTGCCAGTAGTATCGGATCGACAGGGGGCTCCTACAATGAGCAGTTCTTC,CASSIGSTGGSYNEQFF